The source of this T cell receptor beta chain is a study of post-analysis software for immune sequencing data (dated by TCRdb to between 2014 and 2017). Regarding the study in general: Relapsing-remitting, secondary progressive and progressive-relapsing multiple sclerosis were recorded as disease courses, and subtype annotation was lacking for some patients. The multiple sclerosis patient repertoires were compared with approximately 11 previously published healthy control repertoires from donors aged about 6 to 26 years. A subset of samples was prepared in parallel using single-end sample barcoding, then pooled and co-amplified after Illumina adapter ligation. The paper as a whole reports these results and caveats: The control group was slightly older than the multiple sclerosis patient group. Strong co-clustering of samples prepared in the same batch was shown by direct clustering with F measure, prompting a batch-effect correction. Normalized Chao1 diversity was significantly lower in multiple sclerosis patients than controls, suggesting substantial peripheral T-cell clonal expansion. Significantly higher frequencies in patients than in controls were found for a few TRBV segments, including TRBV5-6, TRBV5-1 and TRBV20-1.

This clonotype showed up just a few times. No antigen is known for it. No clone much larger than this one lies a single base away; base qualities are absent. According to the germline V gene (reference sequence), CDR1 reads DFQATT and CDR2 reads SNEGSKA. From the cysteine through the phenylalanine, the CDR3 covers 12 amino acids. The read is trimmed to its CDR3 DNA, 36 bases read in frame from base 1. Between the V and J ends, shortened by 5 bases and 7 bases respectively, the junction contains 12 bases. Library creation used PCR. Reads for this sample came from an Illumina HiSeq 2500. To reduce PCR and sequencing biases, unique molecular identifiers were incorporated into the TCR beta cDNA libraries. About 500,000 cDNA molecules were obtained per 1 to 10 million input T cells, so each molecule approximated one T cell. The same protocol used for the earlier healthy control dataset was applied to prepare and sequence the patient libraries. Within a given batch, samples were prepared together, multiplexed and sequenced on the same HiSeq lane. As for the original processing: MIGEC handled the raw barcoded reads, throwing out single-read molecular identifier groups before consensus assembly and CDR3 extraction. VDJtools was used for post-analysis of the clonotype tables, with diversity normalized by down-sampling every dataset to the smallest sample size. Repertoire overlap clustering matched CDR3 amino acid but not nucleotide sequences to correct batch-related cross-sample contamination. Starting from the raw public reads, TCRdb applied fastp trimming at Q25, assembled clones with MiXCR and retained in-frame beta chains. Every CDR3 protein is listed once, alongside the most common genes and DNA of its rows. The V and J calls were determined by TCRdb, not by the authors. The sample yields roughly 580,000 distinct CDR3 sequences; roughly 46% were counted once. More than 1.5% of the sample is held by the ten biggest clonotypes.

To demonstrate the VDJtools post-analysis software, the study profiled TCR beta repertoires from the peripheral blood of 13 young patients with multiple sclerosis. Multiple sclerosis patients were children and adolescents aged roughly 6 to 16 years. The TCR sequence derives from a girl aged 10 to 17 with multiple sclerosis. Sequencing used blood. Recombination linked TRBV20-1 to TRBJ2-1; no confident D gene assignment can be made. The DNA reads as follows: TGCAGTGCTCCCGTAAATCCTAATGAGCAGTTCTTC. Translated, it gives CSAPVNPNEQFF.